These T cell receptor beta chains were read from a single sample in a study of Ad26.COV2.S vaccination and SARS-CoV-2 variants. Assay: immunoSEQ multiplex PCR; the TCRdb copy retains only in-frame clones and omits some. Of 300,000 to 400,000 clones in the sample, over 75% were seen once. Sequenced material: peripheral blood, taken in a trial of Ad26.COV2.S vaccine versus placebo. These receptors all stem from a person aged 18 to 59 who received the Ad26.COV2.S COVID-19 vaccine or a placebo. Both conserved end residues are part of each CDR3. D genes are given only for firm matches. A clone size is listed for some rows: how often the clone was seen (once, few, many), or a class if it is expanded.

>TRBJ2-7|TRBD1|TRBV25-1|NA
TGTGCCAGCAGCTTGACAGGGTCCTACGAGCAGTACTTC
CASSLTGSYEQYF
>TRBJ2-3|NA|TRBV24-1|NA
TGTGCCACCAGTGACTCTCCCAGGGGAAGTCGCACAGATACGCAGTATTTT
CATSDSPRGSRTDTQYF
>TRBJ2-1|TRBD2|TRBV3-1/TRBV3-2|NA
TGTGCCAGCAGCAATAGCGGGGGGGCCGACAATGAGCAGTTCTTC
CASSNSGGADNEQFF
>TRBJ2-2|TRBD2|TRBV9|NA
TGTGCCAGCAGCGTAGGGCGTGGGGCGGGGGTCGGCACCGGGGAGCTGTTTTTT
CASSVGRGAGVGTGELFF
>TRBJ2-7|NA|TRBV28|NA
TGTGCCAGCAGACTCACAGTTACCTACGAGCAGTACTTC
CASRLTVTYEQYF
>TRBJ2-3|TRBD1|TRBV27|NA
TGTGCCAGCAGTATACAGGGGCTACCAATGAATACGCAGTATTTT
CASSIQGLPMNTQYF
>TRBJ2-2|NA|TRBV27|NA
TGTGCCATCCTTACTGGCACCGGGGAGCTGTTTTTT
CAILTGTGELFF
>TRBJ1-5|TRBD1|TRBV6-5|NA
TGTGCCAGCAGTTACGATACAGGGGGACAGCCCCAGCATTTT
CASSYDTGGQPQHF
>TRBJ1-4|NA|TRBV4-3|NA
TGCGCCAGCAGCCAAGACCCCAACAGCGCAACTAATGAAAAACTGTTTTTT
CASSQDPNSATNEKLFF
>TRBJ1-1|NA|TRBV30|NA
TGTGCCTGGATTTTATCAGGGTACACTGAAGCTTTCTTT
CAWILSGYTEAFF
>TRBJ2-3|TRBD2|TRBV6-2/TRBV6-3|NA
TGTGCCAGCAGTTCGGGACTAGCGTCAACAGATACGCAGTATTTT
CASSSGLASTDTQYF
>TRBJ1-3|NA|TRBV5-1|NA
TGCGCCAGCAGCGCGGACATCGGCTCTGGAAACACCATATATTTT
CASSADIGSGNTIYF
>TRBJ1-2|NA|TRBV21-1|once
TGTGCCAGCAGCAAAGGGGATGCACAGAACTATGGCTACACCTTC
CASSKGDAQNYGYTF
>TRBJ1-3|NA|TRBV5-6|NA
TGTGCCAGCAGCCCCTATACAGGGCGTGAAAACACCATATATTTT
CASSPYTGRENTIYF
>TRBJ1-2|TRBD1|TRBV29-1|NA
TGCAGCGTTGGCGACAGGGGAGATGGCTACACCTTC
CSVGDRGDGYTF
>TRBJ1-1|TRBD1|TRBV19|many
TGTGCCAGTAGTAAGGACAGGCTACCCACTGAAGCTTTCTTT
CASSKDRLPTEAFF
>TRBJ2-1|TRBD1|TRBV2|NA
TGTGCCGGGGGAGCCGGGACAGAAGGCAGTTCCTACAATGAGCAGTTCTTC
CAGGAGTEGSSYNEQFF
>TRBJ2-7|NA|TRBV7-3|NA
TGTGCCAGCAGCTTGGAGGTCTCCTACGAGCAGTACTTC
CASSLEVSYEQYF
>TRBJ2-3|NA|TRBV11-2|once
TGTGCCAGCAGCTTAGATACAGATACGCAGTATTTT
CASSLDTDTQYF
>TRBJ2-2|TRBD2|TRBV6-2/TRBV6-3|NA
TGTGCCAGCAGTACGGGACTAGCGGGGGGCATCGGGGAGCTGTTTTTT
CASSTGLAGGIGELFF
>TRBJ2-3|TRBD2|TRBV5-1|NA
TGCGCCAGCAGCGGCAGGACTAGCGGCACAGATACGCAGTATTTT
CASSGRTSGTDTQYF
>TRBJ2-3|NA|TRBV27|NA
TGTGCCAGCAGGGACAGGAGGGGCACAGATACGCAGTATTTT
CASRDRRGTDTQYF
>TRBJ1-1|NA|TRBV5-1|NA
TGCGCCAGCAGCTTGGTAAGGTCGGGGTCTGAAGCTTTCTTT
CASSLVRSGSEAFF
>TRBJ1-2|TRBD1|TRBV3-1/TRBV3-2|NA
TGTGCCAGCAGCCCCCGTGACAGGGGAGGGAGTAACTATGGCTACACCTTC
CASSPRDRGGSNYGYTF
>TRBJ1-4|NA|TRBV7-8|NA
TGTGCCAGCAGCCCTCGGGGTTGGGAAAAACTGTTTTTT
CASSPRGWEKLFF
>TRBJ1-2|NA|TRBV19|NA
TGTGCCAGTAGTATCGCAGGGGAGGGTGGCTACACCTTC
CASSIAGEGGYTF
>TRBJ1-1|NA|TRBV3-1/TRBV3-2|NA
TGTGCCAGCAGCCAAGATCCGGGCAGGTTTGAAGCTTTCTTT
CASSQDPGRFEAFF
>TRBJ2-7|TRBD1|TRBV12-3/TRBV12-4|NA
TGTGCCAGCAGTTTAGGACAGGGTCACGAGCAGTACTTC
CASSLGQGHEQYF
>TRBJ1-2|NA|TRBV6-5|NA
TGTGCCAGCTGGGGGGCTGGGGGCTACACCTTC
CASWGAGGYTF
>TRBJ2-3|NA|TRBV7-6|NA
TGTGCCAGCAGCTCCAGCGGAGGCCTCACAGATACGCAGTATTTT
CASSSSGGLTDTQYF
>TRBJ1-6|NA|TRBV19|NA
TGTGCCAGTAGAGGAAACTATGGGAATTCACCCCTCCACTTT
CASRGNYGNSPLHF
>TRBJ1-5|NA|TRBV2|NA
TGTGCCAGCAGGCCGTGGGACCGAAATCAGCCCCAGCATTTT
CASRPWDRNQPQHF
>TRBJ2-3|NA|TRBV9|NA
TGTGCCAGCAGCGTACCCGGCGGGGATGTCACAGATACGCAGTATTTT
CASSVPGGDVTDTQYF
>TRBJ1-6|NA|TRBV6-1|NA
TGTGCCAGCAGTGAAGCGAACAGATCACCCCTCCACTTT
CASSEANRSPLHF
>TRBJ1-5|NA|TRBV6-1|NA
TGTGCCAGCAGTGAAGAACCCCATCAGCCCCAGCATTTT
CASSEEPHQPQHF
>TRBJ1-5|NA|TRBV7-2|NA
TGTGCCAGCAGCCCCCAGACCAGGGAAGGCAATCAGCCCCAGCATTTT
CASSPQTREGNQPQHF
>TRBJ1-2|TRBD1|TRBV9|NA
TGTGCCAGCAGCGGCACCAGGGGGCCTGACTATGGCTACACCTTC
CASSGTRGPDYGYTF
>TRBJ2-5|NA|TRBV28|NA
TGTGCCAGCAGACGAGGGACCGCCCGGGAGACCCAGTACTTC
CASRRGTARETQYF
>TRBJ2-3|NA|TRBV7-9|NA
TGTGCCAGCAGCCCATTACAAATGGATACGCAGTATTTT
CASSPLQMDTQYF
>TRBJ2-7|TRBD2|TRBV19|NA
TGTGCCAGTAGTGGATCTAGCGGAACCTACGAGCAGTACTTC
CASSGSSGTYEQYF
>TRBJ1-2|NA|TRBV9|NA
TGTGCCAGCAGCGTAGATCCCAACTATGGCTACACCTTC
CASSVDPNYGYTF
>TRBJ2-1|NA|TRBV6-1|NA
TGTGCCAGCAGTGGACTAGGGGAGAGCTCCTACAATGAGCAGTTCTTC
CASSGLGESSYNEQFF
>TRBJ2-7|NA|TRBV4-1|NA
TGCGCCAGCAGCCAAGACCCCGACAGGTCAGAGCAGTACTTC
CASSQDPDRSEQYF
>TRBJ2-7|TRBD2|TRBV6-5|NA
TGTGCCAGCAGTTACTCGATGGCTAGCGGGGGCTACGAGCAGTACTTC
CASSYSMASGGYEQYF
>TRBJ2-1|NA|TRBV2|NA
TGTGCCAGCGATGACAGCGAGAGATCATATGAGCAGTTCTTC
CASDDSERSYEQFF
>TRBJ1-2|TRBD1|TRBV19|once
TGTGCCAGTAGTGCCCGATGGACAGGGAAGGGGGACACCTTC
CASSARWTGKGDTF
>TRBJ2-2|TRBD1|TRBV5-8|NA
TGTGCCAGCAGCTCCGGACAGGGGGCTAGGGCCGGGGAGCTGTTTTTT
CASSSGQGARAGELFF
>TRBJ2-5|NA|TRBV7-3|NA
TGTGCCAGCAGCTTAACCAGGGACCAAGAGACCCAGTACTTC
CASSLTRDQETQYF
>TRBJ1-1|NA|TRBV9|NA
TGTGCCAGCAGCGTAATAGGTAACACTGAAGCTTTCTTT
CASSVIGNTEAFF
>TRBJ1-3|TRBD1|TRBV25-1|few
TGTGCCAGCAGCGGACAGGGTTTGGAAAACACCATATATTTT
CASSGQGLENTIYF
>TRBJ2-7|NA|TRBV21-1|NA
TGTGCCAGCAGCAAAGAGGCGTCTAGCGGGGTGAGAGAGCAGTACTTC
CASSKEASSGVREQYF
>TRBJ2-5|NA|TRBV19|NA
TGTGCCAGTAAACAGGCTCCACAAGAGACCCAGTACTTC
CASKQAPQETQYF
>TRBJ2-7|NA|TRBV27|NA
TGTGCCAGCATAAGTGGCTACGAGCAGTACTTC
CASISGYEQYF